There are many counts of the clone carrying this TCR beta chain. This sample is part of a study of identical twins. This CDR3 is built from 13 residues. V lost 4 bases, J lost 6 bases, and 16 bases lay in between. Germline CDR1 reads GTSNPN; CDR2 reads SVGIG (reference sequence). MiXCR, run by TCRdb on the 5' RACE reads, gives a single entry per CDR3 protein. This sample has 120,000 to 150,000 distinct CDR3 sequences, with around 3.4% found just once. J is TRBJ2-7 and V is TRBV30, with a possible D match to TRBD1 (6 bases). Sequencing input: memory T cells sorted from blood. The clonotype comes from a man aged 18 to 29 in good health. CDR3 bases: TGTGCCTGGATGACAGGCGTAGCAACCGAGCAGTACTTC. Protein: CAWMTGVATEQYF.